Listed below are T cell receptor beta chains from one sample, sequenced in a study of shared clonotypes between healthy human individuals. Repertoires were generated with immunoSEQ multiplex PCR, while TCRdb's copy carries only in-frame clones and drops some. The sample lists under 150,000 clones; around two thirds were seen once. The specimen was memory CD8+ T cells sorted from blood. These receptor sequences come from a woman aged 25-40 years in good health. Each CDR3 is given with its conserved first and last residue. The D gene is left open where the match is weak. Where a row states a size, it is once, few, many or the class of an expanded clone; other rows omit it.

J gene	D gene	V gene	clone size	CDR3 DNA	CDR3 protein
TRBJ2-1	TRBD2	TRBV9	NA	TGTGCCAGCAGCGCAGGACTAGCGGGTCTCTCCTACAATGAGCAGTTCTTC	CASSAGLAGLSYNEQFF
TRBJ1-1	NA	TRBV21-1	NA	TGTGCCAGCAGGTTTTGTATAGCTACACTTCGCACTGAAGCTTTCTTT	CASRFCIATLRTEAFF
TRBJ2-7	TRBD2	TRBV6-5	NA	TGTGCCAGCAGTTACACACGCCTAGCGGGCGAGCAGTACTTC	CASSYTRLAGEQYF
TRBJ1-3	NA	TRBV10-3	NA	TGTGCCATCAGTGAGTCCCGGGTTCCTGGAAACACCATATATTTT	CAISESRVPGNTIYF
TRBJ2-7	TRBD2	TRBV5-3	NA	TGTGCCAGCAGCTTCGGGGACTATAGGGGCGAGCAGTACTTC	CASSFGDYRGEQYF
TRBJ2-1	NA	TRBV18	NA	TGTGCCAGCTCACCTAAAGAGGACCTCATCAATGAGCAGTTCTTC	CASSPKEDLINEQFF
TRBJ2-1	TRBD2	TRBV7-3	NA	TGTGCCAGCAGCATGCGCGGGAGGCTATACAATGAGCAGTTCTTC	CASSMRGRLYNEQFF
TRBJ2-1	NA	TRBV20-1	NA	TGCAGTGCCCATCGTGAGCAGTTCTTC	CSAHREQFF
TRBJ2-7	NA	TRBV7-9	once	TGTGCCAGCAGCTTCTACAGGACCTACGAGCAGTACTTC	CASSFYRTYEQYF
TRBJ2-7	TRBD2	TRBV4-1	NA	TGCGCCAGCAGCCAAGCCCCCGGGGGGGTAAGGTACTTC	CASSQAPGGVRYF
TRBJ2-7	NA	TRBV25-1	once	TGTGCCAGCAGTGAAGCGACCTACGAGCAGTACTTC	CASSEATYEQYF